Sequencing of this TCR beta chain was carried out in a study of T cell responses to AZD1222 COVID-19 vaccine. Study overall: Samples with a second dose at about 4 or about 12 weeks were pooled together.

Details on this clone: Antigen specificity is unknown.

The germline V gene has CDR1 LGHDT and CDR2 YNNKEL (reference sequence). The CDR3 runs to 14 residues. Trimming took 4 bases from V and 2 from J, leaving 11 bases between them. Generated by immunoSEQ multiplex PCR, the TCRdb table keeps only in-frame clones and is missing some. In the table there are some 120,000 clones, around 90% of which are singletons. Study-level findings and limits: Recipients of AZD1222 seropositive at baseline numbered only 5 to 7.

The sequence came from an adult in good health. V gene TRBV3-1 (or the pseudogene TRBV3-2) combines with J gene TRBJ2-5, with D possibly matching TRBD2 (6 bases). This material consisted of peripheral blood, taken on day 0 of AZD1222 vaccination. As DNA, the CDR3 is TGTGCCAGCAGCCTCGGGAGACGACAAGAGACCCAGTACTTC. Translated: CASSLGRRQETQYF.